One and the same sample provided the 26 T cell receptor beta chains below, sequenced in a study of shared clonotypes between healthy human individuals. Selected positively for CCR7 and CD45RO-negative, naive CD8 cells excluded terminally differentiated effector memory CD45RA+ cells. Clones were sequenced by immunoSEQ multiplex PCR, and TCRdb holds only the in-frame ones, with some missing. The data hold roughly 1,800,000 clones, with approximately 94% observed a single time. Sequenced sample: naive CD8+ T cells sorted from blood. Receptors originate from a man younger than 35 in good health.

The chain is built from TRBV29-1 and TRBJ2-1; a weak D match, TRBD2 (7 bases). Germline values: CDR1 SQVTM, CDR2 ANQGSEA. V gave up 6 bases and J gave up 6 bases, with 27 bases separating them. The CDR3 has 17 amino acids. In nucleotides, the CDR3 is TGCAGCGTCCGTGGTGACCCTTGGGGGGGCGCGGGCAATGAGCAGTTCTTC. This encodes CSVRGDPWGGAGNEQFF.

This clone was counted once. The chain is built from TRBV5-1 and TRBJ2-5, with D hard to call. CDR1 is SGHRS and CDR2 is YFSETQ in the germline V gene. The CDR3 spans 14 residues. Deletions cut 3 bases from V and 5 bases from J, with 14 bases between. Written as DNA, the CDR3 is TGCGCCAGCAGCTCCCCACTTTTCGGTGAGACCCAGTACTTC. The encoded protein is CASSSPLFGETQYF.

CDR3 protein: CASSVGTDNGYTF. The CDR3 DNA is TGTGCCAGCAGCGTTGGGACAGACAACGGCTACACCTTC. The V and J genes are TRBV9 and TRBJ1-2; 7 bases are a match to TRBD1. Per the germline V gene, CDR1 is SGDLS and CDR2 is YYNGEE. Unmatched junction bases numbered 6, after V lost 2 bases and J lost 8 bases. The CDR3 runs to 13 residues.

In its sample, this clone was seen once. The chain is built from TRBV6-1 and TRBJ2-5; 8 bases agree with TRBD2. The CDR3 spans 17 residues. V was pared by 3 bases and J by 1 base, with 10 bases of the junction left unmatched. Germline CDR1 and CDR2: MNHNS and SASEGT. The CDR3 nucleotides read TGTGCCAGCAGTGACCCGGGGGGGGTTACGATCCAAGAGACCCAGTACTTC. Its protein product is CASSDPGGVTIQETQYF.

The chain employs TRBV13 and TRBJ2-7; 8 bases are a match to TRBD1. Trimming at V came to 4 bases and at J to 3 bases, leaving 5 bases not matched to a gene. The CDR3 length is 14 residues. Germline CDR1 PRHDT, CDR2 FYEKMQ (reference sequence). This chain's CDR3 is CASSSQGAYYEQYF. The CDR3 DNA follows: TGTGCCAGCAGCTCCCAGGGGGCGTACTACGAGCAGTACTTC. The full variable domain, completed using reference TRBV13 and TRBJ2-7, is AAGVIQSPRHLIKEKRETATLKCYPIPRHDTVYWYQQGPGQDPQFLISFYEKMQSDKGSIPDRFSAQQFSDYHSELNMSSLELGDSALYFCASSSQGAYYEQYFGPGTRLTVT.

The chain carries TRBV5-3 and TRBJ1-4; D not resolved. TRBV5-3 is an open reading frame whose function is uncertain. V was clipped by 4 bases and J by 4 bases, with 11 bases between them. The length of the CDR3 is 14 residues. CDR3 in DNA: TGTGCCAGAAGCGGTAACGTGGTTAATGAAAAACTGTTTTTT. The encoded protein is CARSGNVVNEKLFF.

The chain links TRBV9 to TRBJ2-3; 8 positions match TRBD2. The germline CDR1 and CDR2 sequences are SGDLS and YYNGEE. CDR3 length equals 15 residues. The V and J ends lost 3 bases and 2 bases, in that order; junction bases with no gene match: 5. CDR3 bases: TGTGCCAGCAGCGCCGGGGGGGCCACCACAGATACGCAGTATTTT. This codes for CASSAGGATTDTQYF.

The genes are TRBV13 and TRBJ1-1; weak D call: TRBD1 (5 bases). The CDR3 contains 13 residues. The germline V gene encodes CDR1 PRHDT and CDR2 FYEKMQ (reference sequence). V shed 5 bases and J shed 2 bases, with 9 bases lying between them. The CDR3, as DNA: TGTGCCAGCAGCCCGACAGCTAACACTGAAGCTTTCTTT. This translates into CASSPTANTEAFF.

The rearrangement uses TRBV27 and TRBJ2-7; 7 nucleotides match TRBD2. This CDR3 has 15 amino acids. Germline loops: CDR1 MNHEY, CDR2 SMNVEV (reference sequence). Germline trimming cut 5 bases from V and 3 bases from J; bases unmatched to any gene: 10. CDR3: CASSPVEGEGYEQYF. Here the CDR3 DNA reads TGTGCCAGCAGTCCCGTAGAAGGGGAGGGCTACGAGCAGTACTTC.

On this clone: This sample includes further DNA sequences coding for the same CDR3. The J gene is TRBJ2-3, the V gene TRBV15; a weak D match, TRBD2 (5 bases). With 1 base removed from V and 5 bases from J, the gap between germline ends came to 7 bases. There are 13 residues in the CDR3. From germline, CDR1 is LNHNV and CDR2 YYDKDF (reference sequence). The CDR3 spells CATSRVRGDTQYF. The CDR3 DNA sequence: TGTGCCACCAGCAGAGTACGGGGAGATACGCAGTATTTT. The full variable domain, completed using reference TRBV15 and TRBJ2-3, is DAMVIQNPRYQVTQFGKPVTLSCSQTLNHNVMYWYQQKSSQAPKLLFHYYDKDFNNEADTPDNFQSRRPNTSFCFLDIRSPGLGDTAMYLCATSRVRGDTQYFGPGTRLTVL.

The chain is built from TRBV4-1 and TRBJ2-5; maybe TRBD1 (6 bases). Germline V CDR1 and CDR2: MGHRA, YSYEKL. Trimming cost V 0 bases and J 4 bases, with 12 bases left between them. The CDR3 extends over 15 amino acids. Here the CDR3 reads CASSQDQGYAETQYF. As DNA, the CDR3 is TGCGCCAGCAGCCAAGACCAGGGGTACGCAGAGACCCAGTACTTC.

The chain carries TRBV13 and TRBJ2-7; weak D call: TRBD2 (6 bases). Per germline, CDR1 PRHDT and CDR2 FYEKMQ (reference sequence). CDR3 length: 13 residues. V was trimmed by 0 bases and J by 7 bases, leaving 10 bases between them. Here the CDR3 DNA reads TGTGCCAGCAGCTTAGGCGGGGGTTGGGAGCAGTACTTC. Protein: CASSLGGGWEQYF.

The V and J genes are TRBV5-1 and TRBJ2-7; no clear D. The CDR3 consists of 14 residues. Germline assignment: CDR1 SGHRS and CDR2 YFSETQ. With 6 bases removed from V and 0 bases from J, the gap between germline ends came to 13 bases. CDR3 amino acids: CASTPLTTSYEQYF. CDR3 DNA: TGCGCCAGCACCCCCTTGACAACCTCCTACGAGCAGTACTTC.

CDR3 sequence: CAWSVGGHYEQYF. The CDR3 nucleotides are TGTGCCTGGAGTGTAGGCGGGCATTACGAGCAGTACTTC. This chain joins TRBV30 and TRBJ2-7; D is perhaps TRBD2 (5 bases). Germline V gives CDR1 GTSNPN, CDR2 SVGIG (reference sequence). The length of the CDR3 is 13 residues. The V end lost 0 bases, the J end lost 4 bases, and 10 bases lay between the germline ends.

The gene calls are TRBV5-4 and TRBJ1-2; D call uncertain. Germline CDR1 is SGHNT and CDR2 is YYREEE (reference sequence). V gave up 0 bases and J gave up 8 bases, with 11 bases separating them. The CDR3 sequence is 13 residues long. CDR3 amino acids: CASSLGPPMGYTF. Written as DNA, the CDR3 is TGTGCCAGCAGCTTGGGTCCGCCGATGGGCTACACCTTC.

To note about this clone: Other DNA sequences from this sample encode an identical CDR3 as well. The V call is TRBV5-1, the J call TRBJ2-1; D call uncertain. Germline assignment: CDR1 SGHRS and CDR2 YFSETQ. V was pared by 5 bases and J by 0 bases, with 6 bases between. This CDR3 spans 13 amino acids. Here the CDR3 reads CASRLSSYNEQFF. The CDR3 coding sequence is TGCGCCAGCAGACTAAGCTCCTACAATGAGCAGTTCTTC.

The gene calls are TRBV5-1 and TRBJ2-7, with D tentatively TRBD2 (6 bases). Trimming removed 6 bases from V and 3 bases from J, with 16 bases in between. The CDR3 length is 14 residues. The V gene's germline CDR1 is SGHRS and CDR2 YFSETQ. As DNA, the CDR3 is TGCGCCAGCACTACAGGAGGGTCCCACTACGAGCAGTACTTC. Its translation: CASTTGGSHYEQYF.

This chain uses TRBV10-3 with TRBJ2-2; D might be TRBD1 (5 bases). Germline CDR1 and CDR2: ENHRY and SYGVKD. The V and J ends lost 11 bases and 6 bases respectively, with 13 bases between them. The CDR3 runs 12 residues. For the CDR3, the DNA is TGTGCCGTCGCAGGGTCGGCCGGGGAGCTGTTTTTT. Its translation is CAVAGSAGELFF.

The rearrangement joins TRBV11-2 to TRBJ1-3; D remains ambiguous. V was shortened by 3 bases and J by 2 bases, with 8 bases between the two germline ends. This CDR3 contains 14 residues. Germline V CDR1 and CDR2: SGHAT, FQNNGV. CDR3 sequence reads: CASSFLGPGNTIYF. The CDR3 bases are TGTGCCAGCAGCTTTTTGGGTCCTGGAAACACCATATATTTT.

In DNA, the CDR3 is TGTGCCAGCAAAGAACTGCAGAGCCTTAACTATGGCTACACCTTC. This codes for CASKELQSLNYGYTF. This chain connects TRBV2 to TRBJ1-2; D ambiguous. The CDR3 has 15 residues. Germline CDR1 SNHLY, CDR2 FYNNEI. V was clipped by 7 bases and J by 1 base, with 16 bases between them.

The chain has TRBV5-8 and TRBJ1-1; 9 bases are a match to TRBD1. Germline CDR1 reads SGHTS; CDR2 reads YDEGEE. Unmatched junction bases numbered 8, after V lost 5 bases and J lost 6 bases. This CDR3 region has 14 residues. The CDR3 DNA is TGTGCCAGCAGGCAGAGGGGACAGGGTGCTGAAGCTTTCTTT. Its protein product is CASRQRGQGAEAFF.

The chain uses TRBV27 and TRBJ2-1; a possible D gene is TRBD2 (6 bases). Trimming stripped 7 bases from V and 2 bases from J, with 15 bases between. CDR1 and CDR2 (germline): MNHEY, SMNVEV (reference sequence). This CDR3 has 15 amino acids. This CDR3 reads CASTLRSGAYNEQFF. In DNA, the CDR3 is TGTGCCAGCACCCTCCGGTCGGGGGCCTACAATGAGCAGTTCTTC.

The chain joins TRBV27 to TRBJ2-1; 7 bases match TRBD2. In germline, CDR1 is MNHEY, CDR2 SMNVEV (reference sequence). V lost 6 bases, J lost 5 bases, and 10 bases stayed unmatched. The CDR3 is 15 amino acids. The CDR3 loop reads CASRYTGGRDNEQFF. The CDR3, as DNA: TGTGCCAGCAGATATACGGGAGGCCGGGACAATGAGCAGTTCTTC.

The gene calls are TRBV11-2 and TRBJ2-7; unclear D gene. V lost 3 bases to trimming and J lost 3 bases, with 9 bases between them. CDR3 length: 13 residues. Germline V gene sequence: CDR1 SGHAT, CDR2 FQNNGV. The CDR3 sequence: CASSLQVDYEQYF. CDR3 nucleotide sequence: TGTGCCAGCAGCTTGCAGGTAGACTACGAGCAGTACTTC. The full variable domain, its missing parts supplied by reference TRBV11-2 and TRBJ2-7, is EAGVAQSPRYKIIEKRQSVAFWCNPISGHATLYWYQQILGQGPKLLIQFQNNGVVDDSQLPKDRFSAERLKGVDSTLKIQPAKLEDSAVYLCASSLQVDYEQYFGPGTRLTVT.

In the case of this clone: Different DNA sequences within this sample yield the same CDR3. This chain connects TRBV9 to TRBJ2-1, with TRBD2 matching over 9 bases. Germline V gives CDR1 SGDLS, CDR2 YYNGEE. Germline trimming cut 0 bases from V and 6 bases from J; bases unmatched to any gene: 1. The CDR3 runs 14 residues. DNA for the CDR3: TGTGCCAGCAGCGTAGGAGCGGGAGGCAATGAGCAGTTCTTC. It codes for CASSVGAGGNEQFF.

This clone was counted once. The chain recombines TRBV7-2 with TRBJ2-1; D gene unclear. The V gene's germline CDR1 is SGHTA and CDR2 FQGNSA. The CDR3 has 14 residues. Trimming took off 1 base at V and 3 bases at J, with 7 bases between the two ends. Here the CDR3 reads CASSLVLDYNEQFF. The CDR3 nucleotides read TGTGCCAGCAGCTTAGTGCTAGACTACAATGAGCAGTTCTTC.